The 23 T cell receptor beta chains below were found in one sample sequenced in a study of cytotoxic CD8 clonotypes in ibrutinib-treated CLL. Profiling relied on immunoSEQ multiplex PCR, and the TCRdb table lists in-frame clones only, not all of them. In the table there are around 53,000 clones, roughly 58% of which are singletons. The source material was PBMCs, sampled at disease progression, from a patient treated with ibrutinib. These receptors were obtained from a human donor with chronic lymphocytic leukemia.

The rearrangement links TRBV30 to TRBJ1-1; a weak D match, TRBD1 (5 bases). This CDR3 has 13 amino acids. Germline-derived CDR1 and CDR2 are GTSNPN and SVGIG (reference sequence). V was clipped by 2 bases and J by 3 bases, with 10 bases between them. CDR3 in amino acids: CAWSKVGDTEAFF. DNA for the CDR3: TGTGCCTGGAGTAAGGTGGGGGACACTGAAGCTTTCTTT.

This clone counts as medium-sized. This rearrangement joins TRBV21-1 to TRBJ1-5; the DNA was not used to check the table's D call, TRBD1. TRBV21-1 represents a pseudogene. The CDR3 extends over 15 amino acids. The CDR3 nucleotides read TGTGCCAGCAGCAAAGATGGGGACAGAGATCAGCCCCAGCATTTT. Its protein product is CASSKDGDRDQPQHF.

This chain connects TRBV7-8 to TRBJ2-7; D may be TRBD1 (6 bases). CDR3 length: 14 residues. Per germline, CDR1 SGHVS and CDR2 FQNEAQ. The germline V and J ends were trimmed by 5 bases and 2 bases, with 13 bases remaining between them. CDR3 sequence: CASSARQETYEQYF. The CDR3 DNA reads as TGTGCCAGCAGCGCCCGACAGGAAACCTACGAGCAGTACTTC.

There are a few counts of this clone. J is TRBJ1-1 and V is TRBV18; no clear D. This CDR3 contains 14 residues. V lost 3 bases, J lost 2 bases, and 10 bases lay in between. CDR1 is KGHSH, CDR2 LQKENI, per germline. The CDR3 here is CASSPWRTNTEAFF. DNA of the CDR3: TGTGCCAGCTCACCGTGGCGGACTAACACTGAAGCTTTCTTT.

The CDR3 region has the DNA TGTGCCAGCAGCTTCTTACCGGGTTCCGATACGCAGTATTTT. Its protein is CASSFLPGSDTQYF. The chain employs TRBV7-7 and TRBJ2-3; D is unclear. The germline V gene has CDR1 SSHAT and CDR2 FNYEAQ (reference sequence). This CDR3 contains 14 residues. Trimming cost V 3 bases and J 6 bases, with 13 bases left between them.

The V gene is TRBV20-1, the J gene TRBJ1-2; D call uncertain. The CDR3 covers 10 residues. In germline, CDR1 is DFQATT, CDR2 SNEGSKA (reference sequence). V was cut by 3 bases and J by 1 base, with 0 bases left in between. CDR3 in DNA: TGCAGTGCTAGTAACTATGGCTACACCTTC. Translated: CSASNYGYTF.

This clone has a handful of counts. The rearrangement links TRBV4-2 to TRBJ2-1; a weak D match, TRBD2 (7 bases). This CDR3 is built from 14 residues. V dropped 6 bases and J dropped 2 bases, with 11 bases sitting between them. The germline CDR1 and CDR2 sequences are LGHNA and YNFKEQ. The CDR3 region is CASRPGGPYNEQFF. DNA for the CDR3: TGTGCCAGCAGGCCGGGGGGCCCCTACAATGAGCAGTTCTTC.

CDR3 in DNA: TGTGCCAGCAGCTTACTTCTTGTTGAGAGGGATGGCTACACCTTC. It encodes CASSLLLVERDGYTF. The chain combines TRBV7-8 with TRBJ1-2; D gene unclear. Germline V gene data show CDR1 as SGHVS and CDR2 as FQNEAQ. Trimming cost V 2 bases and J 6 bases, with 16 bases left between them. CDR3 size: 15 residues.

The sample holds a few counts of this clone. This chain connects TRBV5-6 to TRBJ2-7; D is unclear. The germline V gene has CDR1 SGHDT and CDR2 YYEEEE. CDR3 length: 11 amino acids. V dropped 3 bases and J dropped 7 bases, with 8 bases sitting between them. The CDR3 sequence: CASSYSEEQYF. DNA for the CDR3: TGTGCCAGCAGCTACTCTGAGGAGCAGTACTTC.

This clone was detected a few times. The J gene is TRBJ2-7, the V gene TRBV30, with 7 nucleotides matching TRBD1. Germline V CDR1 and CDR2: GTSNPN, SVGIG (reference sequence). The CDR3 is made up of 13 amino acids. The J segment lost 0 bases and the V segment lost 4 bases, leaving 3 bases of the junction unmatched. The CDR3 region has the DNA TGTGCCTGGACTCGGGACAGCTCCTACGAGCAGTACTTC. It yields the protein CAWTRDSSYEQYF.

The V gene is TRBV18, the J gene TRBJ1-2; D remains ambiguous. V shed 5 bases and J shed 8 bases, with 12 bases lying between them. CDR3 length: 12 amino acids. Germline lookup yields CDR1 KGHSH and CDR2 LQKENI. The CDR3 DNA follows: TGTGCCAGCTCAGAGGTGGCGGGGGGCTACACCTTC. It translates to CASSEVAGGYTF.

This clone has only a few counts. The V and J genes are TRBV15 and TRBJ2-3, with D possibly being TRBD1 (5 bases). From germline, CDR1 is LNHNV and CDR2 YYDKDF (reference sequence). V gave up 3 bases and J gave up 1 base, with 17 bases separating them. CDR3 size: 17 residues. In nucleotides, the CDR3 is TGTGCCACCAGCAGGAGATCCCAGGGCCTGGGCACAGATACGCAGTATTTT. It is translated as CATSRRSQGLGTDTQYF.

In this sample, this clone turned up many times. The genes are TRBV7-9 and TRBJ2-1, with TRBD1 matching 7 bases. From germline, CDR1 is SEHNR and CDR2 FQNEAQ (reference sequence). Trimming took 1 base from V and 14 from J; bases not matched to a gene: 11. This CDR3 is built from 14 residues. CDR3 bases: TGTGCCAGCAGCTTAGAGGGTACCGACAGGGTAGAGTTCTTC. Translating gives CASSLEGTDRVEFF.

V usage is TRBV20-1 and J usage is TRBJ2-5; the D is unclear. The CDR3 covers 11 residues. Germline assignment: CDR1 DFQATT and CDR2 SNEGSKA (reference sequence). Trimming took off 3 bases at V and 5 bases at J, with 7 bases between the two ends. The CDR3 reads CSARVPETQYF. The CDR3 bases are TGCAGTGCTAGGGTTCCCGAGACCCAGTACTTC.

The chain uses TRBV28 and TRBJ2-5; the D gene is possibly TRBD2 (5 bases). The germline CDR1 and CDR2 sequences are MDHEN and SYDVKM. This CDR3 is 12 amino acids long. V was pared by 11 bases and J by 5 bases, with 15 bases between. The CDR3 sequence: CAVQRARETQYF. The CDR3 DNA is TGTGCCGTACAGAGGGCGCGGGAGACCCAGTACTTC.

V is TRBV2 and J is TRBJ1-6; 7 bases match TRBD1. The CDR3 has 16 residues. Losses at the gene ends were 7 bases for V and 5 bases for J; bases not matched to a gene: 11. Germline lookup yields CDR1 SNHLY and CDR2 FYNNEI. The CDR3 coding sequence is TGTGCCAGCATCCGGACAGGCGGAGAGAATAATTCACCCCTCCACTTT. Amino acid sequence: CASIRTGGENNSPLHF. Based on the CDR3 plus reference TRBV2 and TRBJ1-6, the full variable domain is EPEVTQTPSHQVTQMGQEVILRCVPISNHLYFYWYRQILGQKVEFLVSFYNNEISEKSEIFDDQFSVERPDGSNFTLKIRSTKLEDSAMYFCASIRTGGENNSPLHFGNGTRLTVT.

The sample holds a few counts of this clone. This chain connects TRBV4-2 to TRBJ2-1; 9 positions match TRBD2. CDR1 and CDR2 (germline): LGHNA, YNFKEQ. This CDR3 is 15 amino acids long. The ends lost 1 base at V and 5 bases at J; junction bases unmatched: 3. The CDR3: CASSQGAGGDNEQFF. The CDR3 DNA reads as TGTGCCAGCAGCCAAGGAGCGGGAGGAGACAATGAGCAGTTCTTC.

The V gene is TRBV11-2, the J gene TRBJ2-1; the D is unclear. The V gene's germline CDR1 is SGHAT and CDR2 FQNNGV. CDR3 length: 15 residues. Trimming removed 1 base from V and 1 base from J, with 8 bases in between. As DNA, the CDR3 is TGTGCCAGCAGCTTAGTAGCCCTATCCTACAATGAGCAGTTCTTC. Its translation: CASSLVALSYNEQFF.

This clone is judged large. The chain has TRBV2 and TRBJ2-3, with 7 bases matching TRBD2. The CDR3 sequence is 16 residues long. V gave up 8 bases and J gave up 4 bases; unmatched junction bases: 15. Germline loops: CDR1 SNHLY, CDR2 FYNNEI. The CDR3 is CASPGASGKRADTQYF. The DNA of the CDR3 is TGTGCCAGCCCCGGGGCTAGCGGAAAAAGGGCAGATACGCAGTATTTT.

This chain joins TRBV30 and TRBJ1-2, with 8 bases lining up with TRBD1. Germline CDR1 is GTSNPN and CDR2 is SVGIG (reference sequence). After removal of 8 bases from V and 8 bases from J, the junction contained 19 bases not matched to a gene. CDR3 length equals 15 residues. CDR3 amino acids: CATVETGGFGKGYTF. In nucleotides, the CDR3 is TGTGCCACCGTGGAAACAGGGGGATTTGGGAAAGGCTACACCTTC. Variable domain in full (rest from reference TRBV30 and TRBJ1-2): SQTIHQWPATLVQPVGSPLSLECTVEGTSNPNLYWYRQAAGRGLQLLFYSVGIGQISSEVPQNLSASRPQDRQFILSSKKLLLSDSGFYLCATVETGGFGKGYTFGSGTRLTVV.

The chain is built from TRBV28 and TRBJ2-1; a possible D gene is TRBD2 (5 bases). The CDR3 runs to 16 residues. The germline V and J ends were trimmed by 5 bases and 6 bases, with 20 bases remaining between them. CDR1 is MDHEN, CDR2 SYDVKM, per germline. CDR3 coding DNA: TGTGCCAGCAGTGACGGTCTTGGGCACGGGATCAATGAGCAGTTCTTC. It encodes CASSDGLGHGINEQFF. The full variable domain, with the rest looked up from reference TRBV28 and TRBJ2-1, is DVKVTQSSRYLVKRTGEKVFLECVQDMDHENMFWYRQDPGLGLRLIYFSYDVKMKEKGDIPEGYSVSREKKERFSLILESASTNQTSMYLCASSDGLGHGINEQFFGPGTRLTVL.

The chain links TRBV27 to TRBJ2-1, with TRBD2 identical over 11 bases. After removal of 3 bases from V and 0 bases from J, the junction contained 4 bases not matched to a gene. The CDR3 consists of 17 residues. The V gene's germline CDR1 is MNHEY and CDR2 SMNVEV (reference sequence). CDR3 residues: CASSFLAGGRSYNEQFF. CDR3 nucleotides: TGTGCCAGCAGTTTCCTAGCGGGGGGTCGCTCCTACAATGAGCAGTTCTTC.

The chain joins TRBV4-1 to TRBJ2-7; 12 nucleotides match TRBD2. Germline values: CDR1 MGHRA, CDR2 YSYEKL. J was trimmed by 7 bases and V by 1 base; bases with no gene match: 5. This CDR3 comprises 15 residues. This CDR3 is CASSQGTSGTGEQYF. The CDR3 nucleotides read TGCGCCAGCAGCCAAGGGACTAGCGGGACGGGGGAGCAGTACTTC.